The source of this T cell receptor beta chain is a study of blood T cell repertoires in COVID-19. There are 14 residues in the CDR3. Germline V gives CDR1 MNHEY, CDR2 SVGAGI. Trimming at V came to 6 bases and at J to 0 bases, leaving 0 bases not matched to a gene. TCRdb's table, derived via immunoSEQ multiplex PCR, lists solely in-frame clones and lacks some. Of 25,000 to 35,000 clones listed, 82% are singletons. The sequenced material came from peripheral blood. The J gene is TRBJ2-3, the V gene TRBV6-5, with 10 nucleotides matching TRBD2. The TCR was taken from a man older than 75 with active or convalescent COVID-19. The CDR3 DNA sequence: TGTGCCAGCAGGGGACTAGCGAGCACAGATACGCAGTATTTT. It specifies CASRGLASTDTQYF.